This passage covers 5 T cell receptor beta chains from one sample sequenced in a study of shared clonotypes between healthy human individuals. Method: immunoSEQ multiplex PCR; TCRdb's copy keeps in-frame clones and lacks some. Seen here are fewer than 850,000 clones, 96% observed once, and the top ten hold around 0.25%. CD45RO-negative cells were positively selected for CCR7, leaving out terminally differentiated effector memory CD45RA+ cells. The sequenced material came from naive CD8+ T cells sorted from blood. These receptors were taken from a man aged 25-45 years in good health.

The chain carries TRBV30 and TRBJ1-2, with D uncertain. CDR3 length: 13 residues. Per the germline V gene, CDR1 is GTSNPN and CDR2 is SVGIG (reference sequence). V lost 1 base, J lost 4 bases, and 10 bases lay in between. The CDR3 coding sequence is TGTGCCTGGAGTGCCCACGGAGGCTATGGCTACACCTTC. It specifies CAWSAHGGYGYTF.

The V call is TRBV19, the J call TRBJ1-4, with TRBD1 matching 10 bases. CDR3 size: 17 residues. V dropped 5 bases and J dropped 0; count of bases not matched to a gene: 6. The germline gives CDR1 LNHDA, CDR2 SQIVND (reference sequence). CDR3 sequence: CASSSRTGGATNEKLFF. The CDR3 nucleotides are TGTGCCAGTAGTTCACGGACAGGGGGGGCAACTAATGAAAAACTGTTTTTT.

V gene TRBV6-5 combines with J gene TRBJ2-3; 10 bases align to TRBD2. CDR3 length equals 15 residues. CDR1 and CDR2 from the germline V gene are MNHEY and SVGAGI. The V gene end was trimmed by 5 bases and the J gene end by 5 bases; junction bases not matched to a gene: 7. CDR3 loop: CASSPPGLARDTQYF. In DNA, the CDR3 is TGTGCCAGCAGTCCTCCGGGACTAGCGAGAGATACGCAGTATTTT.

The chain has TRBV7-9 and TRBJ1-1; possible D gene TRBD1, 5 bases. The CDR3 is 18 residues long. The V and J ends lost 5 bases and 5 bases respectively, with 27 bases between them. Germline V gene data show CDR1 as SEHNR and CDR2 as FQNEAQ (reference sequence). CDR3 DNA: TGTGCCAGCAGCCCTAGGCCCCACCTCAGGGACCTGGGGACTGAAGCTTTCTTT. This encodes CASSPRPHLRDLGTEAFF.

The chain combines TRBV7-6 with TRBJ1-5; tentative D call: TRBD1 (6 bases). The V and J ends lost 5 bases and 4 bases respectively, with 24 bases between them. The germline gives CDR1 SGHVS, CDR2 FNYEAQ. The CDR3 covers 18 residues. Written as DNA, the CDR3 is TGTGCCAGCAGCCCAGCTCCGACGGGGGGGGGCGTAAATCAGCCCCAGCATTTT. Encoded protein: CASSPAPTGGGVNQPQHF. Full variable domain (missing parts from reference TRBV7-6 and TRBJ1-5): GAGVSQSPRYKVTKRGQDVALRCDPISGHVSLYWYRQALGQGPEFLTYFNYEAQQDKSGLPNDRFSAERPEGSISTLTIQRTEQRDSAMYRCASSPAPTGGGVNQPQHFGDGTRLSIL.